One and the same sample provided the 9 T cell receptor beta chains below, sequenced in a study of blood T cell repertoires in COVID-19 (dated by TCRdb to the early 2020s). The library was built by means of the immunoSEQ multiplex PCR assay. The table was pulled from immuneACCESS by TCRdb, which kept in-frame rearrangements only. Such tables lose some clones; where checked, under half of the loss comes from unresolved V genes, and the rest has no known cause. The sample contains around 18,000 clones, roughly nine tenths of them found a single time. Of the sample, less than 15% falls within the top ten clones. Sequencing was carried out using peripheral blood. Every receptor here comes from a man aged 60-69 years with active COVID-19.

This clone has more than one count but fewer than ten. The chain employs TRBV7-3 and TRBJ1-6; D unresolved. The CDR3 sequence is 16 residues long. Trimming cost V 2 bases and J 4 bases, with 12 bases left between them. Germline V lookup: CDR1 SGHTA, CDR2 FQGTGA. The DNA of the CDR3 is TGTGCCAGCAGCTTACGACCGGGATCTTATAATTCACCCCTCCACTTT. This encodes CASSLRPGSYNSPLHF.

The chain couples TRBV7-3 to TRBJ2-2; 8 nucleotides match TRBD1. The CDR3 runs to 17 residues. J gave up 0 bases and V 3 bases, and 6 bases lay outside the gene matches. From germline, CDR1 is SGHTA and CDR2 FQGTGA. The CDR3 coding sequence is TGTGCCAGCAGCTTTTCGGCAGGGGGCGCGAACACCGGGGAGCTGTTTTTT. It specifies CASSFSAGGANTGELFF.

This clone was seen only once. The chain recombines TRBV14 with TRBJ2-5; a possible D gene is TRBD2 (5 bases). Germline V lookup: CDR1 SGHDN, CDR2 FVKESK. Trimming cost V 3 bases and J 2 bases, with 10 bases left between them. This CDR3 has 14 residues. The CDR3 protein is CASSHLRRQETQYF. The CDR3 DNA is TGTGCCAGCAGCCATCTCCGGAGGCAAGAGACCCAGTACTTC.

The V call is TRBV2, the J call TRBJ2-7, with D tentatively TRBD1 (6 bases). Germline V gene data show CDR1 as SNHLY and CDR2 as FYNNEI. Trimming took 7 bases from V and 2 from J, leaving 18 bases between them. The CDR3 extends over 15 amino acids. The CDR3 spells CASIGVSGQTYEQYF. Here the CDR3 DNA reads TGTGCCAGCATCGGGGTTTCTGGACAGACCTACGAGCAGTACTTC.

The chain recombines TRBV5-1 with TRBJ2-7; tentatively, D is TRBD1 (5 bases). CDR3 length equals 13 residues. The germline gives CDR1 SGHRS, CDR2 YFSETQ. V dropped 4 bases and J dropped 3 bases, with 11 bases sitting between them. CDR3 nucleotides: TGCGCCAGCAGCCACACAGGTGGCTACGAGCAGTACTTC. Its protein is CASSHTGGYEQYF.

This chain uses TRBV4-3 with TRBJ2-1, with D possibly matching TRBD2 (6 bases). V lost 0 bases and J lost 6, with 9 bases in between. The CDR3 contains 14 residues. Germline CDR1 and CDR2: LGHNA and YSLEER. CDR3 sequence: CASSQDGGSNEQFF. The CDR3 DNA reads TGCGCCAGCAGCCAAGATGGAGGGTCCAATGAGCAGTTCTTC.

The chain links TRBV5-1 to TRBJ2-1, with D possibly matching TRBD2 (6 bases). CDR3 length: 15 residues. V was pared by 4 bases and J by 0 bases, with 11 bases between. Germline values: CDR1 SGHRS, CDR2 YFSETQ. The CDR3 coding sequence is TGCGCCAGCAGCGGAGGGTTGAGCTCCTACAATGAGCAGTTCTTC. Translated, it gives CASSGGLSSYNEQFF.

The chain carries TRBV11-2 and TRBJ1-2; weak D call: TRBD1 (5 bases). CDR3 size: 15 residues. CDR1 and CDR2 from the germline V gene are SGHAT and FQNNGV. V was clipped by 5 bases and J by 7 bases, with 20 bases between them. Here the CDR3 DNA reads TGTGCCAGCAGCCCCGCGGGACGCTTACCGGCTGGCTACACCTTC. Translated, it gives CASSPAGRLPAGYTF.

This clone was seen only once. V and J are TRBV5-4 and TRBJ2-7, with 10 bases aligning to TRBD1. CDR1 SGHNT and CDR2 YYREEE come from the germline V gene (reference sequence). The CDR3 contains 14 residues. Trimming cost V 5 bases and J 6 bases; bases outside gene matches: 8. CDR3 nucleotide sequence: TGTGCCAGCAGTAGAGACAGGGGGCCGGGCGAGCAGTACTTC. Encoded protein: CASSRDRGPGEQYF.